What follows is one T cell receptor (beta chain) and its context. No antigen is known for it. The data belong to a study of OX40 agonist ivuxolimab in advanced cancers. Study-wide context: Every 2 weeks, patients received ivuxolimab intravenously, dosed at 0.01 to 10 mg/kg. Averaging roughly 60 years in age, with a range of roughly 20 to 90, the cohort was 80% to 90% male. Dose-escalation patients suffered from hepatocellular carcinoma, melanoma, renal cell or head and neck cancer. General study findings and limits: Partial responders treated at 0.1-3.0 mg/kg exhibited clonal expansion among the lowest measured.

The protocol was immunoSEQ multiplex PCR, while the TCRdb copy is restricted to in-frame clones and leaves out a portion. The sample has 75,000 to 100,000 clones, about 91% seen once. The input for sequencing was CD4+ or CD8+ T cells sorted from blood, taken in a trial of the OX40 agonist ivuxolimab. This receptor was taken from an adult with an advanced solid tumor such as melanoma, head and neck, liver or kidney cancer.

Here the CDR3 DNA reads TGCGCCAGCAGCCCGTGGGGGGAAGGCGGGGAGCTGTTTTTT. It yields the protein CASSPWGEGGELFF. V usage is TRBV5-1 and J usage is TRBJ2-2; tentative D call: TRBD2 (6 bases). The CDR3 spans 14 residues. Deletions cut 4 bases from V and 7 bases from J, with 14 bases between. Germline CDR1 is SGHRS and CDR2 is YFSETQ.